The rows below give T cell receptor beta chains drawn from one sample of a study of CD8 T cells in ankylosing spondylitis. Each CDR3 protein gets one entry after TCRdb re-called the 5' RACE reads with MiXCR. Among 200,000 to 250,000 distinct CDR3 sequences listed, over 9.5% were seen once. The sample consisted of blood, either unsorted or a sorted T cell fraction (not recorded which). The receptor source for this set is a male donor with ankylosing spondylitis or in good health (not recorded which). The CDR3 runs from the conserved cysteine through the conserved F or W. The D gene is left open where the match is weak. Clone size appears in some rows only: once, few, many, or a class for an expanded clone.

d_call: TRBD1
clone_size: many
j_call: TRBJ1-1
v_call: TRBV28
cdr3_aa: CASSLMLGTGGKNTEAFF
cdr3_nt: TGTGCCAGCAGTTTAATGTTAGGGACAGGGGGTAAGAACACTGAAGCTTTCTTT

d_call: TRBD1
clone_size: many
j_call: TRBJ1-4
v_call: TRBV6-1
cdr3_aa: CASSDPQGGNEKLFF
cdr3_nt: TGTGCCAGCAGTGACCCACAGGGGGGTAATGAAAAACTGTTTTTT

d_call: TRBD2
clone_size: -
j_call: TRBJ2-5
v_call: TRBV5-1
cdr3_aa: CASRSGLAGAPGEETQYF
cdr3_nt: TGCGCCAGCAGATCGGGACTAGCGGGGGCCCCGGGCGAAGAGACCCAGTACTTC

d_call: TRBD1
clone_size: many
j_call: TRBJ2-2
v_call: TRBV7-3
cdr3_aa: CASSLDRGTTGELFF
cdr3_nt: TGTGCCAGCAGCTTAGACAGGGGGACAACAGGGGAGCTGTTTTTT

d_call: -
clone_size: few
j_call: TRBJ1-5
v_call: TRBV28
cdr3_aa: CASSRTAEDRPQHF
cdr3_nt: TGTGCCAGCAGTCGGACAGCAGAAGATCGGCCCCAGCATTTT

d_call: -
clone_size: many
j_call: TRBJ1-5
v_call: TRBV20-1
cdr3_aa: CSARRLGGSNQPQHF
cdr3_nt: TGCAGTGCTAGGAGGTTGGGTGGAAGCAATCAGCCCCAGCATTTT

d_call: -
clone_size: many
j_call: TRBJ2-2
v_call: TRBV7-8
cdr3_aa: CASSLRGSAGELFF
cdr3_nt: TGTGCCAGCAGCTTAAGGGGTAGCGCCGGGGAGCTGTTTTTT

d_call: -
clone_size: few
j_call: TRBJ2-7
v_call: TRBV7-6
cdr3_aa: CASSRQDGGTYEQYF
cdr3_nt: TGTGCCAGCAGCCGACAGGACGGAGGGACCTACGAGCAGTACTTC

d_call: TRBD1
clone_size: few
j_call: TRBJ2-1
v_call: TRBV24-1
cdr3_aa: CATSDAGDRDGNEQFF
cdr3_nt: TGTGCCACCAGTGACGCCGGGGACAGGGACGGCAATGAGCAGTTCTTC

d_call: TRBD1
clone_size: many
j_call: TRBJ2-3
v_call: TRBV5-1
cdr3_aa: CASSHRGQGADTQYF
cdr3_nt: TGCGCCAGCAGCCACCGGGGACAGGGTGCGGATACGCAGTATTTT

d_call: TRBD1
clone_size: many
j_call: TRBJ2-3
v_call: TRBV7-9
cdr3_aa: CASSPGTDHTDTQYF
cdr3_nt: TGTGCCAGCAGCCCCGGGACAGATCACACAGATACGCAGTATTTT

d_call: -
clone_size: many
j_call: TRBJ1-3
v_call: TRBV5-1
cdr3_aa: CASSSAGTTSGNTIYF
cdr3_nt: TGCGCCAGCAGCAGCGCCGGGACAACCTCTGGAAACACCATATATTTT

d_call: -
clone_size: few
j_call: TRBJ1-3
v_call: TRBV5-1
cdr3_aa: CASSAGLTGNTIYF
cdr3_nt: TGCGCCAGCAGCGCCGGACTGACTGGAAACACCATATATTTT

d_call: -
clone_size: many
j_call: TRBJ1-4
v_call: TRBV29-1
cdr3_aa: CSAYNEKLFF
cdr3_nt: TGCAGCGCCTATAATGAAAAACTGTTTTTT

d_call: -
clone_size: many
j_call: TRBJ1-1
v_call: TRBV5-6
cdr3_aa: CASSWGTGTEAFF
cdr3_nt: TGTGCCAGCAGCTGGGGGACGGGCACTGAAGCTTTCTTT

d_call: TRBD2
clone_size: -
j_call: TRBJ2-7
v_call: TRBV20-1
cdr3_aa: CSATGLADSYEQYF
cdr3_nt: TGCAGTGCTACAGGTCTAGCGGACTCCTACGAGCAGTACTTC

d_call: -
clone_size: -
j_call: TRBJ2-5
v_call: TRBV20-1
cdr3_aa: CSASPPGYLETQYF
cdr3_nt: TGCAGTGCTAGTCCACCAGGGTATCTAGAGACCCAGTACTTC

d_call: -
clone_size: -
j_call: TRBJ2-7
v_call: TRBV5-1
cdr3_aa: CASSRDGDLASYEQYF
cdr3_nt: TGCGCCAGCAGCCGGGACGGAGACCTGGCGTCCTACGAGCAGTACTTC

d_call: TRBD1
clone_size: few
j_call: TRBJ2-7
v_call: TRBV7-3
cdr3_aa: CASSTGTGGNEQYF
cdr3_nt: TGTGCCAGCAGCACAGGGACAGGGGGCAACGAGCAGTACTTC

d_call: -
clone_size: medium-sized
j_call: TRBJ1-3
v_call: TRBV7-9
cdr3_aa: CASSLPGTVPF
cdr3_nt: TGTGCCAGCAGCTTACCCGGGACGGTTCCTTTT

d_call: TRBD2
clone_size: few
j_call: TRBJ2-3
v_call: TRBV7-9
cdr3_aa: CASSWGRGGNTDTQYF
cdr3_nt: TGTGCCAGCAGCTGGGGCCGCGGGGGAAACACAGATACGCAGTATTTT

d_call: TRBD2
clone_size: few
j_call: TRBJ2-1
v_call: TRBV14
cdr3_aa: CASSQELGDYFGNEQFF
cdr3_nt: TGTGCCAGCAGCCAAGAATTGGGGGACTACTTTGGCAATGAGCAGTTCTTC

d_call: TRBD1
clone_size: -
j_call: TRBJ1-2
v_call: TRBV4-2
cdr3_aa: CASSQRQGFSTNYDYTF
cdr3_nt: TGTGCCAGCAGCCAGAGACAGGGTTTCTCAACTAACTATGACTACACCTTC

d_call: -
clone_size: -
j_call: TRBJ1-2
v_call: TRBV4-2
cdr3_aa: CASSPGLPSPYGYTF
cdr3_nt: TGTGCCAGCAGCCCCGGCCTCCCCTCGCCCTATGGCTACACCTTC

d_call: TRBD1
clone_size: many
j_call: TRBJ1-5
v_call: TRBV28
cdr3_aa: CASGTGGIATQPQHF
cdr3_nt: TGTGCCAGCGGAACAGGGGGAATAGCAACTCAGCCCCAGCATTTT

d_call: -
clone_size: -
j_call: TRBJ2-2
v_call: TRBV5-1
cdr3_aa: CASSARDGPGELFF
cdr3_nt: TGCGCCAGCAGCGCCAGGGACGGCCCCGGGGAGCTGTTTTTT

d_call: -
clone_size: -
j_call: TRBJ2-2
v_call: TRBV3-1
cdr3_aa: CASSQAGSNTGELFF
cdr3_nt: TGTGCCAGCAGCCAAGCTGGGTCAAACACCGGGGAGCTGTTTTTT

d_call: -
clone_size: many
j_call: TRBJ1-1
v_call: TRBV11-1
cdr3_aa: CATQRPPLQGNMNTEAFF
cdr3_nt: TGTGCCACCCAACGTCCCCCATTACAGGGTAACATGAACACTGAAGCTTTCTTT

d_call: -
clone_size: few
j_call: TRBJ2-3
v_call: TRBV12-3/TRBV12-4
cdr3_aa: CASTDWGAYTDTQYF
cdr3_nt: TGTGCCAGCACCGATTGGGGGGCGTATACAGATACGCAGTATTTT

d_call: TRBD1
clone_size: few
j_call: TRBJ1-5
v_call: TRBV28
cdr3_aa: CASSLSRGGGQPQHF
cdr3_nt: TGTGCCAGCAGTTTAAGCAGGGGGGGGGGTCAGCCCCAGCATTTT

d_call: TRBD1
clone_size: many
j_call: TRBJ1-4
v_call: TRBV5-6
cdr3_aa: CASSGTDRGAEKLFF
cdr3_nt: TGTGCCAGCAGCGGAACCGACAGGGGGGCTGAAAAACTGTTTTTT

d_call: -
clone_size: many
j_call: TRBJ1-1
v_call: TRBV5-1
cdr3_aa: CASSSQGPKNTFF
cdr3_nt: TGCGCCAGCAGCTCACAGGGTCCCAAAAACACTTTCTTT

d_call: -
clone_size: few
j_call: TRBJ1-5
v_call: TRBV24-1
cdr3_aa: CATSESSHRENQPQHF
cdr3_nt: TGTGCCACCAGTGAATCCTCTCACAGGGAAAATCAGCCCCAGCATTTT

d_call: TRBD2
clone_size: many
j_call: TRBJ2-3
v_call: TRBV4-2
cdr3_aa: CASSQDVAGGTVSDTQYF
cdr3_nt: TGTGCCAGCAGCCAAGATGTAGCGGGGGGCACTGTCTCAGATACGCAGTATTTT

d_call: -
clone_size: -
j_call: TRBJ2-3
v_call: TRBV5-1
cdr3_aa: CASSRGPEGTDTQYF
cdr3_nt: TGCGCCAGCAGTAGAGGGCCGGAGGGCACAGATACGCAGTATTTT

d_call: -
clone_size: many
j_call: TRBJ1-5
v_call: TRBV7-2
cdr3_aa: CASSLEANQPQHF
cdr3_nt: TGTGCCAGCAGCTTAGAAGCGAATCAGCCCCAGCATTTT

d_call: -
clone_size: many
j_call: TRBJ2-1
v_call: TRBV5-1
cdr3_aa: CASSLDGFGSYNEQFF
cdr3_nt: TGCGCCAGCAGCTTGGACGGGTTTGGCTCCTACAATGAGCAGTTCTTC

d_call: -
clone_size: many
j_call: TRBJ2-3
v_call: TRBV29-1
cdr3_aa: CSVAQGMFSDTQYF
cdr3_nt: TGCAGCGTCGCCCAGGGGATGTTCTCGGATACGCAGTATTTT

d_call: TRBD2
clone_size: many
j_call: TRBJ2-1
v_call: TRBV5-1
cdr3_aa: CASSLVSSGGGEQFF
cdr3_nt: TGCGCCAGCAGCTTGGTCTCTAGCGGGGGTGGGGAGCAGTTCTTC

d_call: -
clone_size: few
j_call: TRBJ2-7
v_call: TRBV5-6
cdr3_aa: CASSLVGDYEQYF
cdr3_nt: TGTGCCAGCAGCTTGGTAGGGGACTACGAGCAGTACTTC

d_call: TRBD2
clone_size: many
j_call: TRBJ2-1
v_call: TRBV20-1
cdr3_aa: CSARVERGPFYNEQFF
cdr3_nt: TGCAGTGCTAGAGTAGAGCGGGGCCCTTTCTACAATGAGCAGTTCTTC

d_call: -
clone_size: few
j_call: TRBJ2-2
v_call: TRBV2
cdr3_aa: CAWRVGELFF
cdr3_nt: TGTGCCTGGCGGGTGGGGGAGCTGTTTTTT

d_call: TRBD1
clone_size: many
j_call: TRBJ2-7
v_call: TRBV5-1
cdr3_aa: CASNPGGQGNYEQYF
cdr3_nt: TGCGCCAGCAATCCTGGGGGACAGGGTAACTACGAGCAGTACTTC

d_call: TRBD2
clone_size: -
j_call: TRBJ2-2
v_call: TRBV4-2
cdr3_aa: CASSPLSGGTGELFF
cdr3_nt: TGTGCCAGCAGCCCGTTATCGGGGGGAACCGGGGAGCTGTTTTTT

d_call: -
clone_size: many
j_call: TRBJ2-7
v_call: TRBV18
cdr3_aa: CASSPPVGAYEQYF
cdr3_nt: TGTGCCAGCTCACCACCGGTGGGGGCCTACGAGCAGTACTTC

d_call: TRBD1
clone_size: few
j_call: TRBJ1-2
v_call: TRBV18
cdr3_aa: CASKETGTGNGYTF
cdr3_nt: TGTGCCAGCAAAGAGACCGGGACAGGGAATGGCTACACCTTC

d_call: TRBD2
clone_size: many
j_call: TRBJ2-7
v_call: TRBV10-3
cdr3_aa: CAITLSGSRVGHEQYF
cdr3_nt: TGTGCCATCACCCTAAGCGGGAGCAGGGTAGGACACGAGCAGTACTTC

d_call: TRBD1
clone_size: many
j_call: TRBJ1-1
v_call: TRBV20-1
cdr3_aa: CSAGYRGRNTEAFF
cdr3_nt: TGCAGTGCTGGCTACAGGGGACGGAACACTGAAGCTTTCTTT

d_call: -
clone_size: -
j_call: TRBJ2-7
v_call: TRBV7-2
cdr3_aa: CASSFGRTTREQYF
cdr3_nt: TGTGCCAGCAGCTTCGGACGCACTACGAGGGAGCAGTACTTC

d_call: TRBD1
clone_size: many
j_call: TRBJ2-3
v_call: TRBV7-3
cdr3_aa: CASSLKGNPGGDTQYF
cdr3_nt: TGTGCCAGCAGCTTAAAAGGGAACCCAGGGGGAGATACGCAGTATTTT

d_call: -
clone_size: many
j_call: TRBJ2-2
v_call: TRBV25-1
cdr3_aa: CASSEYNRKGAGELFF
cdr3_nt: TGTGCCAGCAGTGAATATAACAGGAAAGGGGCCGGGGAGCTGTTTTTT

d_call: TRBD1
clone_size: many
j_call: TRBJ2-2
v_call: TRBV10-3
cdr3_aa: CAIRPGTGSGGELFF
cdr3_nt: TGTGCCATCAGGCCCGGGACAGGGTCGGGCGGGGAGCTGTTTTTT